The rows below give T cell receptor beta chains drawn from one sample of a study of blood T cell repertoires in COVID-19. Method: immunoSEQ multiplex PCR; TCRdb's copy keeps in-frame clones and lacks some. This sample carries about 110,000 clones, around 78% of them seen once, and the ten largest clones take 6.2%. The sample taken for sequencing was peripheral blood. All receptors derive from an elderly man with COVID-19, enrolled during active disease. CDR3s include the opening cysteine and the closing phenylalanine or tryptophan. A D gene is named only where the DNA matches it firmly. Size values are once, few and many counts, or a class for expanded clones, and some rows have none.

abundance: -
len: 19
v_gene: TRBV15
d_gene: TRBD2
j_gene: TRBJ2-1
CDR3nt: TGTGCCACCAGCAGAGGGCGTGGACTGGGACTAGCGGTTTACAATGAGCAGTTCTTC
CDR3aa: CATSRGRGLGLAVYNEQFF

abundance: -
len: 13
v_gene: TRBV14
d_gene: -
j_gene: TRBJ1-6
CDR3nt: TGTGCCAGCAGCCGCAGGGCGGATTCACCCCTCCACTTT
CDR3aa: CASSRRADSPLHF

abundance: -
len: 14
v_gene: TRBV15
d_gene: -
j_gene: TRBJ1-4
CDR3nt: TGTGCCACCAGCAGGGACAGAATTAATGAAAAACTGTTTTTT
CDR3aa: CATSRDRINEKLFF

abundance: medium-sized
len: 17
v_gene: TRBV28
d_gene: -
j_gene: TRBJ1-5
CDR3nt: TGTGCCAGCAGTTTCTTCGGGACAAGCATAGGCAATCAGCCCCAGCATTTT
CDR3aa: CASSFFGTSIGNQPQHF

abundance: -
len: 17
v_gene: TRBV15
d_gene: TRBD1
j_gene: TRBJ1-5
CDR3nt: TGTGCCACCAGCAGAGATCAAGACAGGGTAGGCAATCAGCCCCAGCATTTT
CDR3aa: CATSRDQDRVGNQPQHF

abundance: -
len: 16
v_gene: TRBV5-8
d_gene: TRBD1
j_gene: TRBJ2-1
CDR3nt: TGTGCCAGCAGCTCCGGGACAGGGGGCTCCTACAATGAGCAGTTCTTC
CDR3aa: CASSSGTGGSYNEQFF

abundance: -
len: 15
v_gene: TRBV5-5
d_gene: -
j_gene: TRBJ1-3
CDR3nt: TGTGCCAGCAGCTTGGGGGACACTTCTGGAAACACCATATATTTT
CDR3aa: CASSLGDTSGNTIYF

abundance: -
len: 13
v_gene: TRBV7-9
d_gene: TRBD1
j_gene: TRBJ1-4
CDR3nt: TGTGCCAGCAGCTTCCAACAGGGGCGGAAACTGTTTTTT
CDR3aa: CASSFQQGRKLFF

abundance: -
len: 11
v_gene: TRBV30
d_gene: -
j_gene: TRBJ2-5
CDR3nt: TGTGCCTGGGGCGAGGGATGGACCCAGTACTTC
CDR3aa: CAWGEGWTQYF

abundance: -
len: 15
v_gene: TRBV27
d_gene: TRBD1
j_gene: TRBJ1-5
CDR3nt: TGTGCCAGCAGGAACAGACAGGGTGGCAATCAGCCCCAGCATTTT
CDR3aa: CASRNRQGGNQPQHF

abundance: -
len: 14
v_gene: TRBV19
d_gene: -
j_gene: TRBJ1-1
CDR3nt: TGTGCCAGTAACATGCAGGGAGGGAACACTGAAGCTTTCTTT
CDR3aa: CASNMQGGNTEAFF

abundance: -
len: 15
v_gene: TRBV2
d_gene: TRBD1
j_gene: TRBJ2-7
CDR3nt: TGTGCCAGCAGGGCCTCCGGGACAGGTACCTACGAGCAGTACTTC
CDR3aa: CASRASGTGTYEQYF

abundance: -
len: 14
v_gene: TRBV11-2
d_gene: -
j_gene: TRBJ1-1
CDR3nt: TGTGCCAGCAGCTTGGGTTGGGGGCGGGCTGAAGCTTTCTTT
CDR3aa: CASSLGWGRAEAFF

abundance: -
len: 13
v_gene: TRBV6-5
d_gene: -
j_gene: TRBJ2-2
CDR3nt: TGTGCCAGCAGTTACGGCGGGGCCGGGGAGCTGTTTTTT
CDR3aa: CASSYGGAGELFF

abundance: -
len: 15
v_gene: TRBV6-6
d_gene: TRBD2
j_gene: TRBJ2-1
CDR3nt: TGTGCCAGCAGTACCGGGACTATAGCCTACAATGAGCAGTTCTTC
CDR3aa: CASSTGTIAYNEQFF

abundance: -
len: 12
v_gene: TRBV3-1/TRBV3-2
d_gene: TRBD2
j_gene: TRBJ2-7
CDR3nt: TGTGCCAGCAGCCAAGGGGGGGGCGAGCAGTACTTC
CDR3aa: CASSQGGGEQYF

abundance: -
len: 17
v_gene: TRBV3-1/TRBV3-2
d_gene: TRBD1
j_gene: TRBJ2-2
CDR3nt: TGTGCCAGCAGCCGACACGGGACAGGGATAAGCACCGGGGAGCTGTTTTTT
CDR3aa: CASSRHGTGISTGELFF

abundance: -
len: 14
v_gene: TRBV7-9
d_gene: TRBD1
j_gene: TRBJ1-1
CDR3nt: TGTGCCAGCAGCCGAACAGGGGGGAACACTGAAGCTTTCTTT
CDR3aa: CASSRTGGNTEAFF

abundance: -
len: 13
v_gene: TRBV27
d_gene: -
j_gene: TRBJ2-7
CDR3nt: TGTGCCAGCAGTTTATCCTCCGTGTCGGAGCAGTACTTC
CDR3aa: CASSLSSVSEQYF

abundance: -
len: 16
v_gene: TRBV10-1
d_gene: TRBD2
j_gene: TRBJ2-3
CDR3nt: TGCGCCAGCAGTGAGCTAGCGGGATCTATGGCAGATACGCAGTATTTT
CDR3aa: CASSELAGSMADTQYF

abundance: -
len: 16
v_gene: TRBV3-1/TRBV3-2
d_gene: TRBD2
j_gene: TRBJ2-7
CDR3nt: TGTGCCAGCAGCCAAGACTTTCGACTAGCGCACTACGAGCAGTACTTC
CDR3aa: CASSQDFRLAHYEQYF

abundance: -
len: 13
v_gene: TRBV15
d_gene: -
j_gene: TRBJ2-5
CDR3nt: TGTGCCACCTCTAGGAGGGCCGAGGGGACCCAGTACTTC
CDR3aa: CATSRRAEGTQYF

abundance: -
len: 13
v_gene: TRBV9
d_gene: -
j_gene: TRBJ2-1
CDR3nt: TGTGCCAGCACCCAGTACCTCGGGGGTGAGCAGTTCTTC
CDR3aa: CASTQYLGGEQFF

abundance: -
len: 14
v_gene: TRBV27
d_gene: -
j_gene: TRBJ1-1
CDR3nt: TGTGCCAGCAGGCACAGGTCTTGGTACACTGAAGCTTTCTTT
CDR3aa: CASRHRSWYTEAFF

abundance: -
len: 17
v_gene: TRBV5-4
d_gene: TRBD1
j_gene: TRBJ2-1
CDR3nt: TGTGCCAGCAGCTTGTGGTTTGGACAGGGGAATAGCAATGAGCAGTTCTTC
CDR3aa: CASSLWFGQGNSNEQFF

abundance: medium-sized
len: 12
v_gene: TRBV7-9
d_gene: -
j_gene: TRBJ1-1
CDR3nt: TGTGCCAGCAGTTATCCCTTTTCTGAAGCTTTCTTT
CDR3aa: CASSYPFSEAFF

abundance: -
len: 14
v_gene: TRBV7-2
d_gene: TRBD1
j_gene: TRBJ1-4
CDR3nt: TGTGCCAGCAGCGCCAGGGGGCGATTTGAAAAACTGTTTTTT
CDR3aa: CASSARGRFEKLFF

abundance: -
len: 12
v_gene: TRBV2
d_gene: -
j_gene: TRBJ1-2
CDR3nt: TGTGCCAGCAGTGTCCACAGGGAAGGCTACACCTTC
CDR3aa: CASSVHREGYTF

abundance: -
len: 14
v_gene: TRBV10-1
d_gene: -
j_gene: TRBJ1-1
CDR3nt: TGCGCCAGCAGTGAGATGCGCGGCGGCACTGAAGCTTTCTTT
CDR3aa: CASSEMRGGTEAFF

abundance: once
len: 11
v_gene: TRBV7-2
d_gene: -
j_gene: TRBJ2-7
CDR3nt: TGTGCCAGCAGCTTTAACTACGAGCAGTACTTC
CDR3aa: CASSFNYEQYF

abundance: -
len: 14
v_gene: TRBV5-1
d_gene: TRBD2
j_gene: TRBJ2-4
CDR3nt: TGCGCCAGCACTAGCGGGAGGGCCGAGGACATTCAGTACTTC
CDR3aa: CASTSGRAEDIQYF

abundance: -
len: 17
v_gene: TRBV19
d_gene: -
j_gene: TRBJ1-1
CDR3nt: TGTGCCAGTAGTATAGAGCCAGAATGGTTCCCGGGGGTTGAAGCTTTCTTT
CDR3aa: CASSIEPEWFPGVEAFF

abundance: -
len: 15
v_gene: TRBV10-3
d_gene: TRBD1
j_gene: TRBJ1-2
CDR3nt: TGTGCCATCAGTGAGAACCAGGGGGGCGGCTATGGCTACACCTTC
CDR3aa: CAISENQGGGYGYTF

abundance: -
len: 15
v_gene: TRBV5-8
d_gene: -
j_gene: TRBJ2-3
CDR3nt: TGTGCCAGCAGCTTGGGGGGGACTCGCACAGATACGCAGTATTTT
CDR3aa: CASSLGGTRTDTQYF

abundance: -
len: 13
v_gene: TRBV2
d_gene: -
j_gene: TRBJ1-5
CDR3nt: TGTGCCAGCAGTGACTATTTGGATCAGCCCCAGCATTTT
CDR3aa: CASSDYLDQPQHF

abundance: -
len: 16
v_gene: TRBV28
d_gene: -
j_gene: TRBJ1-5
CDR3nt: TGTGCCAGCAGTTTTCCGGGACATAGTAGCAATCAGCCCCAGCATTTT
CDR3aa: CASSFPGHSSNQPQHF

abundance: -
len: 16
v_gene: TRBV14
d_gene: TRBD1
j_gene: TRBJ1-2
CDR3nt: TGTGCCAGCAGCCAAGGAGCCCGGGACAGGGGCTATGGCTACACCTTC
CDR3aa: CASSQGARDRGYGYTF

abundance: -
len: 17
v_gene: TRBV25-1
d_gene: TRBD1
j_gene: TRBJ2-1
CDR3nt: TGTGCCAGCAGTGGCCACCCTGGGACAGGGACCTACAATGAGCAGTTCTTC
CDR3aa: CASSGHPGTGTYNEQFF

abundance: few
len: 16
v_gene: TRBV19
d_gene: -
j_gene: TRBJ1-3
CDR3nt: TGTGCCAGTAGTATTTCGGCAGGGAAGTCTGGAAACACCATATATTTT
CDR3aa: CASSISAGKSGNTIYF

abundance: -
len: 16
v_gene: TRBV4-1
d_gene: TRBD1
j_gene: TRBJ2-7
CDR3nt: TGCGCCAGCAGCCAAGGGCTGGGACAGGGAACCTACGAGCAGTACTTC
CDR3aa: CASSQGLGQGTYEQYF

abundance: once
len: 18
v_gene: TRBV6-1
d_gene: TRBD2
j_gene: TRBJ2-7
CDR3nt: TGTGCCAGCAGTGAAGCGAAACTAGCGGGAGGGTCCTCTTCCGAGCAGTACTTC
CDR3aa: CASSEAKLAGGSSSEQYF

abundance: -
len: 14
v_gene: TRBV4-1
d_gene: TRBD2
j_gene: TRBJ2-7
CDR3nt: TGCGCCAGCAGCCAAGATCCAGGACTAGCGGAGCAGTACTTC
CDR3aa: CASSQDPGLAEQYF

abundance: -
len: 14
v_gene: TRBV3-1/TRBV3-2
d_gene: TRBD1
j_gene: TRBJ1-4
CDR3nt: TGTGCCAGCAGCCCCGGATGGACAGGGGAAAAACTGTTTTTT
CDR3aa: CASSPGWTGEKLFF

abundance: many
len: 15
v_gene: TRBV28
d_gene: TRBD1
j_gene: TRBJ2-2
CDR3nt: TGTGCCAGCAGCAACCGACAGGGGGGCACCGGGGAGCTGTTTTTT
CDR3aa: CASSNRQGGTGELFF

abundance: once
len: 11
v_gene: TRBV6-5
d_gene: -
j_gene: TRBJ1-2
CDR3nt: TGTGCCAGCAGTCTTGAGTATGGCTACACCTTC
CDR3aa: CASSLEYGYTF

abundance: -
len: 12
v_gene: TRBV30
d_gene: -
j_gene: TRBJ2-5
CDR3nt: TGTGCCTGGAGCGGTGTGAGGGAGACCCAGTACTTC
CDR3aa: CAWSGVRETQYF

abundance: -
len: 17
v_gene: TRBV6-1
d_gene: TRBD1
j_gene: TRBJ2-7
CDR3nt: TGTGCCAGCAGTGTCCGGGACAGGGGGTCGTATTCCTACGAGCAGTACTTC
CDR3aa: CASSVRDRGSYSYEQYF

abundance: -
len: 13
v_gene: TRBV12-3/TRBV12-4
d_gene: -
j_gene: TRBJ1-1
CDR3nt: TGTGCCAGCAGTTTAGCGAGCACTCTTGAAGCTTTCTTT
CDR3aa: CASSLASTLEAFF

abundance: -
len: 13
v_gene: TRBV6-6
d_gene: -
j_gene: TRBJ1-1
CDR3nt: TGTGCCAGCAGTTACGGAGAGAACACTGAAGCTTTCTTT
CDR3aa: CASSYGENTEAFF

abundance: -
len: 15
v_gene: TRBV25-1
d_gene: -
j_gene: TRBJ1-4
CDR3nt: TGTGCCAGCAGTGGGAACAGGGTAGCACGGGAAAAACTGTTTTTT
CDR3aa: CASSGNRVAREKLFF

abundance: once
len: 15
v_gene: TRBV10-3
d_gene: -
j_gene: TRBJ2-5
CDR3nt: TGTGCCATCAGTGATGGACGGGGAGGCCAAGAGACCCAGTACTTC
CDR3aa: CAISDGRGGQETQYF

abundance: few
len: 13
v_gene: TRBV6-5
d_gene: TRBD1
j_gene: TRBJ1-6
CDR3nt: TGTGCCGAGGGGGCCTTGTTGAATTCACCCCTCCACTTT
CDR3aa: CAEGALLNSPLHF